These T cell receptor beta chains were read from a single sample in a study of T cell responses to AZD1222 COVID-19 vaccine. Generated by immunoSEQ multiplex PCR, the TCRdb table keeps only in-frame clones and is missing some. Counted here are around 160,000 clones, more than 70% occurring once; the ten biggest clones make up more than 13%. Sequenced material: peripheral blood, taken on day 0 of AZD1222 vaccination. The source of these receptors is an adult in good health. Both conserved end residues are part of each CDR3. A D gene is named only where the DNA matches it firmly. Size tells how often a clone was seen (once, few, many) or the class of an expanded clone, and some rows leave it out.

>NA|NA|TRBV28|TRBJ1-5
TGTGCCAGCAGTTCCGGGGGGCAGCCCCAGCATTTT
CASSSGGQPQHF
>TRBD1|NA|TRBV19|TRBJ1-4
TGTGCCAGTAGTATTTTCCCCGGTCGGGACAGGGGGACTAATGAAAAACTGTTTTTT
CASSIFPGRDRGTNEKLFF
>TRBD2|NA|TRBV7-2|TRBJ2-7
TGTGCCAGCAGCCTAGCGGGGGCAGGGGGGGACGAGCAGTACTTC
CASSLAGAGGDEQYF
>NA|NA|TRBV7-2|TRBJ1-2
TGTGCCAGCAGACTGAGTGGGGGTGGCTACACCTTC
CASRLSGGGYTF
>NA|NA|TRBV27|TRBJ2-3
TGTGCCACCAGGGGCATTGGAGGGAACACAGATACGCAGTATTTT
CATRGIGGNTDTQYF
>NA|NA|TRBV21-1|TRBJ1-2
TGTGCCAGCAGTTCCATTCCAAGGGACACACCTAACTATGGCTACACCTTC
CASSSIPRDTPNYGYTF
>NA|NA|TRBV7-3|TRBJ2-1
TGTGCCAGCAGCCAAGGGGGATCGGTCAATGAGCAGTTCTTC
CASSQGGSVNEQFF
>TRBD1|once|TRBV6-5|TRBJ1-1
TGTGCCAGCAGTCCTAACAGGGGAGACACTGAAGCTTTCTTT
CASSPNRGDTEAFF
>NA|NA|TRBV19|TRBJ1-6
TGTGCCAGTAGACCCGGGGATATTTGGGAACCCCTCCACTTT
CASRPGDIWEPLHF
>NA|NA|TRBV15|TRBJ1-3
TGTGCCGCGAGCCTCTCTGGAAACACCATATATTTT
CAASLSGNTIYF
>TRBD1|NA|TRBV4-1|TRBJ1-4
TGCGCCAGCAGCCAAGATAGCCAGGGGGCGCGAAAACTGTTTTTT
CASSQDSQGARKLFF
>NA|NA|TRBV3-1/TRBV3-2|TRBJ1-2
TGTGCCACCCAAACCACCGGGGCCTTAGGCTACACCTTC
CATQTTGALGYTF
>TRBD2|once|TRBV5-6|TRBJ2-7
TGTGCCAGCAGCCGACTAGCGGATTCCTACGAGCAGTACTTC
CASSRLADSYEQYF
>TRBD2|NA|TRBV7-8|TRBJ2-2
TGTGCCAGCAGCTTTCCGGGACTAGCTCCCGGGGAGCTGTTTTTT
CASSFPGLAPGELFF
>TRBD1|few|TRBV18|TRBJ1-1
TGTGCCAGCTCACCCGGGACAGTGTCGTCCACTGAAGCTTTCTTT
CASSPGTVSSTEAFF
>TRBD1|NA|TRBV9|TRBJ1-1
TGTGCCAGCAGCGTAGAGGCACAGGGGGCCTCTGAAGCTTTCTTT
CASSVEAQGASEAFF